This TCR beta chain was captured by sequencing in a study of long-term antiretroviral therapy in people with HIV. Findings of the study overall: With ART, diversity went up but was still lower than in transplant donor controls.

Worth noting for this clone: The antigen is undetermined.

The assay used was immunoSEQ (version v3.0), run at survey level. Libraries were prepared by immunoSEQ multiplex PCR; TCRdb keeps only in-frame clonotypes and omits some of them. This table holds more than 45,000 clones, around four fifths found once. The germline V gene has CDR1 MDHEN and CDR2 SYDVKM. This CDR3 is 15 amino acids long. The V and J ends lost 2 bases and 0 bases respectively, with 8 bases between them. The specimen comprised unsorted PBMCs, sampled 0.8 years after starting antiretroviral therapy. The V call is TRBV28, the J call TRBJ1-5; D remains ambiguous. The TCR comes from a woman under 30 with HIV. CDR3 protein: CASSLGGYSNQPQHF. As DNA, the CDR3 is TGTGCCAGCAGTTTAGGCGGCTATAGCAATCAGCCCCAGCATTTT.